This record looks at one TCR beta chain sequence and its context. These data originate in a study of preoperative IRX-2 immunotherapy in early breast cancer. The V gene's germline CDR1 is MNHEY and CDR2 SVGAGI. This CDR3 region has 16 residues. Between the trimmed V and J ends, which lost 0 bases and 1 base, there was a span of 11 bases. Clones were read by immunoSEQ multiplex PCR, and TCRdb kept only the in-frame ones, dropping some. This sample has about 29,000 clones; 90% occur once, and the top ten carry around 8.9%. Noted treatment: preoperative locoregional IRX-2 cytokine immunotherapy. This phase Ib study tested locoregional IRX-2 cytokine immunotherapy given before surgery.

J is TRBJ2-3 and V is TRBV6-5, with D possibly TRBD2 on 5 matching bases. The sample here was taken from a patient treated with IRX-2 immunotherapy. The receptor was isolated from a human donor with breast cancer. CDR3 sequence (DNA): TGTGCCAGCAGTTACTCCCGGGGATCGGGCACAGATACGCAGTATTTT. It translates to CASSYSRGSGTDTQYF.